Listed here are 23 T cell receptor beta chains from one sample, sequenced in a study of technical replicates of blood from a handful of donors. The data were produced by immunoSEQ multiplex PCR, yet TCRdb's version contains in-frame clones alone and is incomplete. The sample records about 56,000 clones, 90% to 95% being singletons. The sequencing sample was made of PBMCs. The receptors come from a human donor in good health. Some clones in this sample may be carry-over from other donors' samples.

The chain is built from TRBV7-6 and TRBJ1-1; D remains unclear. The CDR3 runs to 13 residues. Trimming took 4 bases from V and 8 from J, leaving 14 bases between them. CDR1 and CDR2 from the germline V gene are SGHVS and FNYEAQ. The CDR3 nucleotides read TGTGCCAGCAGCTCGACCTGGACTGGCGAAGCTTTCTTT. It specifies CASSSTWTGEAFF.

This rearrangement joins TRBV6-5 to TRBJ1-2; D is undetermined. V was clipped by 5 bases and J by 3 bases, with 10 bases between them. CDR1 MNHEY and CDR2 SVGAGI come from the germline V gene. The CDR3 extends over 13 amino acids. The CDR3 is CASSADGYYGYTF. The CDR3 nucleotides read TGTGCCAGCAGTGCCGACGGGTACTATGGCTACACCTTC.

The CDR3 loop reads CASRTDSEEAFF. In nucleotides, the CDR3 is TGTGCCAGCAGGACGGACAGCGAAGAAGCTTTCTTT. The chain couples TRBV2 to TRBJ1-1; maybe TRBD1 (6 bases). Trimming took off 6 bases at V and 8 bases at J, with 13 bases between the two ends. CDR3 length equals 12 residues. The germline CDR1 and CDR2 sequences are SNHLY and FYNNEI. The full variable domain, rest sourced from reference TRBV2 and TRBJ1-1, is EPEVTQTPSHQVTQMGQEVILRCVPISNHLYFYWYRQILGQKVEFLVSFYNNEISEKSEIFDDQFSVERPDGSNFTLKIRSTKLEDSAMYFCASRTDSEEAFFGQGTRLTVV.

The chain carries TRBV4-3 and TRBJ1-6; 7 bases agree with TRBD1. This CDR3 is built from 15 residues. The V segment lost 0 bases and the J segment 9 bases; nucleotides outside the gene matches: 5. Germline CDR1 reads LGHNA; CDR2 reads YSLEER. The CDR3 sequence is CASSQDSDRASPLHF. Written as DNA, the CDR3 is TGCGCCAGCAGCCAAGATAGTGACAGGGCTTCACCCCTCCACTTT.

The rearrangement links TRBV7-8 to TRBJ2-1; no definite D call. The CDR3 runs 14 residues. Trimming took 3 bases from V and 8 from J, leaving 14 bases between them. Per the germline V gene, CDR1 is SGHVS and CDR2 is FQNEAQ. The CDR3 loop reads CASSLSFLSDEQFF. The CDR3, as DNA: TGTGCCAGCAGCTTGTCCTTCCTTTCTGATGAGCAGTTCTTC. The whole variable domain, filled in from reference TRBV7-8 and TRBJ2-1, reads GAGVSQSPRYKVAKRGQDVALRCDPISGHVSLFWYQQALGQGPEFLTYFQNEAQLDKSGLPSDRFFAERPEGSVSTLKIQRTQQEDSAVYLCASSLSFLSDEQFFGPGTRLTVL.

The chain uses TRBV2 and TRBJ2-7; 10 bases align to TRBD2. Germline CDR1 reads SNHLY; CDR2 reads FYNNEI. Trimming at V came to 6 bases and at J to 4 bases, leaving 6 bases not matched to a gene. The CDR3 is 14 amino acids. This CDR3 is CASRESSGSYEQYF. CDR3 sequence (DNA): TGTGCCAGCAGAGAATCTAGCGGGAGTTACGAGCAGTACTTC.

This rearrangement joins TRBV7-8 to TRBJ1-2, with a tentative D call TRBD1 (5 bases). The CDR3 is 13 amino acids. V was cut by 5 bases and J by 10 bases, with 17 bases left in between. The germline V gene has CDR1 SGHVS and CDR2 FQNEAQ. The CDR3 here is CASSLGIQDLYTF. The CDR3 coding sequence is TGTGCCAGCAGCCTAGGGATACAGGACCTCTACACCTTC. The variable domain in full, with the rest retrieved from reference TRBV7-8 and TRBJ1-2, is GAGVSQSPRYKVAKRGQDVALRCDPISGHVSLFWYQQALGQGPEFLTYFQNEAQLDKSGLPSDRFFAERPEGSVSTLKIQRTQQEDSAVYLCASSLGIQDLYTFGSGTRLTVV.

Comment on this clone: Other DNA sequences from this sample encode an identical CDR3 as well. The rearrangement uses TRBV6-5 and TRBJ1-2; tentatively, D is TRBD1 (6 bases). Germline CDR1 is MNHEY and CDR2 is SVGAGI. The CDR3 totals 12 residues. With 7 bases removed from V and 0 bases from J, the gap between germline ends came to 6 bases. This chain's CDR3 is CASKGANYGYTF. The DNA for the CDR3 is TGTGCCAGCAAGGGGGCTAACTATGGCTACACCTTC.

The chain couples TRBV19 to TRBJ2-1, with a tentative D call TRBD2 (5 bases). This CDR3 contains 16 residues. Trimming removed 10 bases from V and 5 bases from J, with 24 bases in between. The germline V gene encodes CDR1 LNHDA and CDR2 SQIVND (reference sequence). The CDR3 DNA reads TGTGCCACCTTCCGCGGCGGGCGTGATCGCAACAATGAGCAGTTCTTC. Protein sequence: CATFRGGRDRNNEQFF.

The chain is built from TRBV7-2 and TRBJ2-7; 8 positions match TRBD1. J lost 6 bases, V lost 5 bases, and 6 bases had no gene match. The CDR3 totals 13 residues. Looked up from germline, CDR1 is SGHTA and CDR2 is FQGNSA. The CDR3: CASSRETGGEQYF. The CDR3, as DNA: TGTGCCAGCAGCCGAGAAACAGGGGGCGAGCAGTACTTC.

The chain carries TRBV11-2 and TRBJ2-6; D is unresolved. Germline CDR1 reads SGHAT; CDR2 reads FQNNGV. V lost 3 bases and J 0 bases, leaving 6 bases between the germline ends. This CDR3 is built from 15 residues. This chain's CDR3 is CASSFTYSGANVLTF. The CDR3 bases are TGTGCCAGCAGCTTTACCTACTCTGGGGCCAACGTCCTGACTTTC. Full variable domain (remainder filled in from reference TRBV11-2 and TRBJ2-6): EAGVAQSPRYKIIEKRQSVAFWCNPISGHATLYWYQQILGQGPKLLIQFQNNGVVDDSQLPKDRFSAERLKGVDSTLKIQPAKLEDSAVYLCASSFTYSGANVLTFGAGSRLTVL.

The gene calls are TRBV12-5 and TRBJ1-3, with TRBD1 as a possible D gene (5 bases). CDR1 and CDR2 from the germline V gene are LGHNT and FRNRAP. The V and J ends lost 4 bases and 0 bases respectively, with 19 bases between them. This CDR3 is built from 18 residues. This CDR3 reads CASGSKNRTPFSGNTIYF. As DNA, the CDR3 is TGTGCTAGTGGTTCGAAGAACAGGACACCCTTCTCTGGAAACACCATATATTTT. The full variable domain, completed using reference TRBV12-5 and TRBJ1-3, is DARVTQTPRHKVTEMGQEVTMRCQPILGHNTVFWYRQTMMQGLELLAYFRNRAPLDDSGMPKDRFSAEMPDATLATLKIQPSEPRDSAVYFCASGSKNRTPFSGNTIYFGEGSWLTVV.

V and J are TRBV6-4 and TRBJ2-3; 8 bases align to TRBD2. This CDR3 is 14 amino acids long. From germline, CDR1 is MRHNA and CDR2 SNTAGT. Trimming took 4 bases from V and 6 from J; bases not matched to a gene: 6. The chain's CDR3 is CASSVNGGEDTQYF. In DNA form, the CDR3 reads TGTGCCAGCAGTGTGAACGGGGGGGAGGATACGCAGTATTTT.

The CDR3 sequence: CASSVSQGTEAFF. Here the CDR3 DNA reads TGTGCCAGTAGTGTATCACAGGGCACTGAAGCTTTCTTT. J is TRBJ1-1 and V is TRBV19; a possible D gene is TRBD1 (6 bases). CDR1 is LNHDA, CDR2 SQIVND, per germline (reference sequence). This CDR3 region has 13 residues. Trimming shortened V by 5 bases and J by 4 bases, and 11 bases separated the two germline ends. The variable domain in full, with the rest retrieved from reference TRBV19 and TRBJ1-1, is DGGITQSPKYLFRKEGQNVTLSCEQNLNHDAMYWYRQDPGQGLRLIYYSQIVNDFQKGDIAEGYSVSREKKESFPLTVTSAQKNPTAFYLCASSVSQGTEAFFGQGTRLTVV.

This chain links TRBV7-3 with TRBJ1-6; possibly TRBD1 for D (5 bases). V lost 5 bases and J lost 0, with 8 bases in between. CDR1 SGHTA and CDR2 FQGTGA come from the germline V gene. The CDR3 is made up of 15 amino acids. The CDR3 bases are TGTGCCAGCAGCGACAGTAGCTCCTATAATTCACCCCTCCACTTT. Protein sequence: CASSDSSSYNSPLHF.

The chain links TRBV5-1 to TRBJ2-2; tentatively, D is TRBD1 (5 bases). Germline assignment: CDR1 SGHRS and CDR2 YFSETQ. This CDR3 spans 16 amino acids. Trimming left V 2 bases short and J 5 bases short, with 16 bases between. The CDR3 DNA sequence: TGCGCCAGCAGCTTTTCAGCAGGGAAAGTAACCGGGGAGCTGTTTTTT. Translating gives CASSFSAGKVTGELFF.

J is TRBJ2-1 and V is TRBV11-2, with 8 positions matching TRBD2. This CDR3 is built from 16 residues. Per germline, CDR1 SGHAT and CDR2 FQNNGV. The V gene end was trimmed by 2 bases and the J gene end by 5 bases; junction bases not matched to a gene: 8. The CDR3, as DNA: TGTGCCAGCAGCTTATCTCGGGGGGGCGTAAACAATGAGCAGTTCTTC. Translating it yields CASSLSRGGVNNEQFF.

The chain employs TRBV25-1 and TRBJ1-6; TRBD1 matches 7 bases. Trimming took 8 bases from V and 9 from J; bases not matched to a gene: 10. CDR3 length: 14 residues. From germline, CDR1 is MGHDK and CDR2 SYGVNS. The chain's CDR3 is CASAPHRGSSPLHF. In nucleotides, the CDR3 is TGTGCCAGCGCACCTCACAGGGGAAGTTCACCCCTCCACTTT.

The chain links TRBV6-5 to TRBJ1-1; D remains ambiguous. Trimming took off 0 bases at V and 0 bases at J, with 8 bases between the two ends. CDR1 and CDR2 (germline): MNHEY, SVGAGI. There are 15 residues in the CDR3. This chain's CDR3 is CASSYSRKLNTEAFF. CDR3 nucleotides: TGTGCCAGCAGTTACTCCAGGAAACTGAACACTGAAGCTTTCTTT.

V usage is TRBV6-5 and J usage is TRBJ1-3; a possible D gene is TRBD1 (5 bases). V dropped 7 bases and J dropped 5 bases, with 15 bases sitting between them. The CDR3 has 14 residues. The germline V gene has CDR1 MNHEY and CDR2 SVGAGI. CDR3 amino acids: CASNSAGNRNTIYF. The CDR3 DNA is TGTGCCAGCAATTCGGCAGGGAATAGAAACACCATATATTTT.

This clone showed up just once. This chain links TRBV6-1 with TRBJ2-7, with D tentatively TRBD1 (6 bases). CDR1 is MNHNS, CDR2 SASEGT, per germline. The CDR3 runs 15 residues. The ends were cut back, 2 bases at V and 2 bases at J, with 13 bases in the middle. CDR3 coding DNA: TGTGCCAGCAGTGAATCTGCAGGGGTTCCCTACGAGCAGTACTTC. It codes for CASSESAGVPYEQYF.

The gene calls are TRBV4-3 and TRBJ2-4; tentative D call: TRBD2 (6 bases). V lost 0 bases, J lost 15 bases, and 18 bases lay in between. There are 14 residues in the CDR3. The V gene's germline CDR1 is LGHNA and CDR2 YSLEER. The CDR3 reads CASSQDLGAGRPYF. Written as DNA, the CDR3 is TGCGCCAGCAGCCAAGATTTAGGGGCGGGACGGCCGTACTTC.

The count of this clone is one. V gene TRBV19 combines with J gene TRBJ1-2; tentative D call: TRBD1 (6 bases). V lost 5 bases and J lost 2, with 12 bases in between. Looked up from germline, CDR1 is LNHDA and CDR2 is SQIVND (reference sequence). The CDR3 is 14 residues long. CDR3 loop: CASSLGTPNYGYTF. CDR3 DNA: TGTGCCAGTAGTTTGGGGACACCCAACTATGGCTACACCTTC.